This TCR beta chain is drawn from a study of immune cell composition in non-small cell lung cancer. Turning to the study itself: Tumours were mainly lung adenocarcinoma or squamous cell carcinoma.

The normal lung sample lay at least 3 cm, and maximally far, from the tumour. Notes on the study in general: Shared sequences between tumour-reactive and dominant in vivo clones were not proven. Overall clonality, unlike maximal tumour-associated clone frequency, did not predict TIL reactivity. Smoking pack-years did not significantly correlate with tumour TCR-beta clonality.

The CDR3 is 13 residues long. Germline assignment: CDR1 LNHNV and CDR2 YYDKDF (reference sequence). With 0 bases removed from V and 3 bases from J, the gap between germline ends came to 6 bases. Here immunoSEQ multiplex PCR was the method, and the copy in TCRdb shows in-frame clones only, minus some. This sample has around 3,500 clones, with roughly four fifths found just once. Details on this clone: Its antigen remains unidentified.

Sequencing used non-adjacent lung tissue. The TCR was taken from a human donor with non-small cell lung cancer. This sequence joins TRBV15 and TRBJ2-7; D may be TRBD2 (5 bases). The CDR3, as DNA: TGTGCCACCAGCAGAGAGGCGGGCTACGAGCAGTACTTC. Amino acids: CATSREAGYEQYF.